Each of the 26 T cell receptor beta chains below was sequenced from the same sample in a study of T-cell reconstitution after alpha-beta-depleted transplantation in children. A library of TCRbeta sequences, prepared with unique molecular identifiers, was generated. One entry per CDR3 protein results from TCRdb running MiXCR on the PCR reads. The top ten hold over 3% of the sample, which has a few hundred thousand distinct CDR3 sequences, about 17% seen once. The starting material was PBMCs from the stem cell graft donor, obtained from the stem cell graft. The receptors were sampled from a human donor who donated a stem cell graft to a child with acute lymphoblastic leukemia.

The CDR3 is CASSAGPPAFF. Written as DNA, the CDR3 is TGTGCCAGCAGCGCAGGGCCCCCCGCTTTCTTT. The chain has TRBV9 and TRBJ1-1, with D perhaps TRBD1 (5 bases). This CDR3 comprises 11 residues. The V and J ends lost 3 bases and 11 bases respectively, with 11 bases between them. Germline lookup yields CDR1 SGDLS and CDR2 YYNGEE.

The J gene is TRBJ2-2, the V gene TRBV12-3 or TRBV12-4; D may be TRBD2 (6 bases). The V gene lost 6 bases and the J gene lost 4 bases, with 12 bases spanning the gap. The length of the CDR3 is 14 residues. CDR3 residues: CASRRDSGTGELFF. The CDR3 bases are TGTGCCAGCAGGAGAGATAGCGGCACCGGGGAGCTGTTTTTT.

The chain couples TRBV6-6 to TRBJ2-5; D is possibly TRBD2 (6 bases). Trimming took off 5 bases at V and 4 bases at J, with 11 bases between the two ends. The V gene's germline CDR1 is MNHNY and CDR2 SVGAGI (reference sequence). The CDR3 has 13 residues. CDR3 protein: CASSRERGETQYF. The CDR3 DNA is TGTGCCAGCAGTCGGGAGAGGGGAGAGACCCAGTACTTC.

DNA for the CDR3: TGTGCCAGCAGTCCCTACCCCGCAGTTAACTATGGCTACACCTTC. Protein product: CASSPYPAVNYGYTF. This rearrangement joins TRBV12-3 or TRBV12-4 to TRBJ1-2; D not resolved. The CDR3 covers 15 residues. Trimming pared 5 bases from V and 1 base from J, leaving 14 bases between.

The J gene is TRBJ2-5, the V gene TRBV11-1, with a weak D call TRBD1 (6 bases). Germline V gives CDR1 SGHAT, CDR2 FQDESV (reference sequence). Deletions cut 5 bases from V and 1 base from J, with 17 bases between. The CDR3 is made up of 16 amino acids. The CDR3, as DNA: TGTGCCAGCAGCCCCTTTGGACAGAACACCCAAGAGACCCAGTACTTC. This codes for CASSPFGQNTQETQYF.

This clonotype was picked up a small number of times. This chain joins TRBV6-1 and TRBJ1-1, with 9 positions matching TRBD1. The germline gives CDR1 MNHNS, CDR2 SASEGT. The trim removed 4 bases at V and 1 base at J, leaving 4 bases unmatched. CDR3 length equals 15 residues. This CDR3 is CASSGSTGGNTEAFF. CDR3 bases: TGTGCCAGCAGTGGATCGACAGGGGGGAACACTGAAGCTTTCTTT.

This clonotype has more than one count but fewer than ten. V usage is TRBV5-6 and J usage is TRBJ2-1, with D uncertain. Trimming stripped 2 bases from V and 0 bases from J, with 9 bases between. Germline V gene lookup returns CDR1 SGHDT and CDR2 YYEEEE. The CDR3 runs to 15 residues. CDR3 amino acids: CASSFFSDSYNEQFF. CDR3 nucleotide sequence: TGTGCCAGCAGCTTCTTTAGTGACTCCTACAATGAGCAGTTCTTC.

CDR3 amino acids: CASSPSGGAGTEAFF. The CDR3 DNA is TGTGCCAGCAGCCCTTCCGGAGGGGCCGGCACTGAAGCTTTCTTT. The chain uses TRBV3-1 and TRBJ1-1; D possibly corresponds to TRBD1 (5 bases). The V gene's germline CDR1 is LGHDT and CDR2 YNNKEL (reference sequence). There are 15 residues in the CDR3. With 4 bases removed from V and 4 bases from J, the gap between germline ends came to 16 bases.

The genes are TRBV7-8 and TRBJ2-7, with 11 positions matching TRBD1. There are 17 residues in the CDR3. After removal of 1 base from V and 2 bases from J, the junction contained 7 bases not matched to a gene. Germline V gene lookup returns CDR1 SGHVS and CDR2 FQNEAQ. CDR3 sequence (DNA): TGTGCCAGCAGCTTAGGTGTCGGACAGGGGGCACCCTACGAGCAGTACTTC. This translates into CASSLGVGQGAPYEQYF. Drawing the rest from reference TRBV7-8 and TRBJ2-7, the complete variable domain is GAGVSQSPRYKVAKRGQDVALRCDPISGHVSLFWYQQALGQGPEFLTYFQNEAQLDKSGLPSDRFFAERPEGSVSTLKIQRTQQEDSAVYLCASSLGVGQGAPYEQYFGPGTRLTVT.

The V call is TRBV12-3 or TRBV12-4, the J call TRBJ2-7; D uncertain. CDR3 length: 15 residues. V gave up 4 bases and J gave up 0 bases, with 13 bases separating them. The CDR3 coding sequence is TGTGCCAGCAGTTCGGGTCTACTAAGCTCCTACGAGCAGTACTTC. Translated, it gives CASSSGLLSSYEQYF.

This clonotype was seen only a few times. The rearrangement links TRBV7-3 to TRBJ2-3, with unresolved D. The CDR3 is 14 amino acids. Germline CDR1 is SGHTA and CDR2 is FQGTGA. Trimming took 2 bases from V and 3 from J, leaving 9 bases between them. CDR3 amino acids: CASSLGLVTDTQYF. CDR3 coding DNA: TGTGCCAGCAGCTTAGGCCTAGTAACAGATACGCAGTATTTT.

This clonotype was recorded at least ten times. The chain couples TRBV9 to TRBJ2-2, with D perhaps matching TRBD2 (5 bases). CDR1 SGDLS and CDR2 YYNGEE come from the germline V gene. V was clipped by 0 bases and J by 5 bases, with 11 bases between them. The CDR3 sequence is 15 residues long. CDR3 nucleotide sequence: TGTGCCAGCAGCGTAGGGAGCGGTAGAACCGGGGAGCTGTTTTTT. The encoded protein is CASSVGSGRTGELFF.

V gene TRBV2 combines with J gene TRBJ2-1, with TRBD1 matching 11 bases. The germline gives CDR1 SNHLY, CDR2 FYNNEI. V dropped 5 bases and J dropped 5; count of bases not matched to a gene: 5. The CDR3 extends over 15 amino acids. CDR3: CASSLGTGGHNEQFF. The CDR3 DNA reads as TGTGCCAGCAGTTTGGGGACAGGGGGTCACAATGAGCAGTTCTTC.

The chain has TRBV12-3 or TRBV12-4 and TRBJ1-5, with 9 positions matching TRBD1. V lost 8 bases to trimming and J lost 3 bases; unmatched junction nucleotides: 8. CDR3 length: 15 amino acids. The CDR3 protein is CASGTGTGTNQPQHF. In DNA form, the CDR3 reads TGTGCCAGCGGGACCGGGACAGGGACCAATCAGCCCCAGCATTTT.

V and J are TRBV18 and TRBJ2-5; D is unclear. The CDR3 extends over 14 amino acids. V was pared by 6 bases and J by 3 bases, with 14 bases between. From germline, CDR1 is KGHSH and CDR2 LQKENI. The CDR3 reads CASSLTDPKETQYF. In nucleotides, the CDR3 is TGTGCCAGCTCCCTAACGGACCCAAAAGAGACCCAGTACTTC. Full variable domain (rest looked up from reference TRBV18 and TRBJ2-5): NAGVMQNPRHLVRRRGQEARLRCSPMKGHSHVYWYRQLPEEGLKFMVYLQKENIIDESGMPKERFSAEFPKEGPSILRIQQVVRGDSAAYFCASSLTDPKETQYFGPGTRLLVL.

This clonotype was counted a few times. The chain employs TRBV27 and TRBJ1-2, with TRBD1 matching 8 bases. This CDR3 is 15 amino acids long. Germline CDR1 MNHEY, CDR2 SMNVEV (reference sequence). V was pared by 5 bases and J by 4 bases, with 9 bases of the junction left unmatched. CDR3 coding DNA: TGTGCCAGCAGTCTAACCGGACAGGGTGGCTATGGCTACACCTTC. Residues: CASSLTGQGGYGYTF.

This clonotype showed up just a few times. The chain recombines TRBV29-1 with TRBJ2-1, with 8 bases that match TRBD1. V was pared by 7 bases and J by 9 bases, with 14 bases of the junction left unmatched. The CDR3 contains 14 residues. Germline CDR1 SQVTM, CDR2 ANQGSEA. CDR3 region: CSAPGQVGPGEQFF. The CDR3 DNA reads TGCAGCGCCCCGGGACAGGTTGGCCCGGGTGAGCAGTTCTTC.

The gene calls are TRBV5-1 and TRBJ2-7; TRBD1 is a possible D gene (7 bases). Trimming left V 5 bases short and J 3 bases short, with 15 bases between. Germline CDR1 SGHRS, CDR2 YFSETQ. This CDR3 has 14 amino acids. CDR3 sequence: CASRQGGINYEQYF. The CDR3 DNA reads TGCGCCAGCAGGCAGGGGGGAATAAACTACGAGCAGTACTTC.

This clonotype has a handful of counts. The V and J genes are TRBV6-1 and TRBJ2-1; D unresolved. Looked up from germline, CDR1 is MNHNS and CDR2 is SASEGT. The CDR3 is 11 amino acids. Trimming took 2 bases from V and 12 from J, leaving 8 bases between them. The CDR3 DNA reads TGTGCCAGCAGTGAAATATATGGGCAGTTCTTC. As protein: CASSEIYGQFF.

This clonotype appeared many times. This sequence joins TRBV5-1 and TRBJ2-1; D may be TRBD2 (5 bases). Germline V gene data show CDR1 as SGHRS and CDR2 as YFSETQ. This CDR3 spans 13 amino acids. Trimming took off 5 bases at V and 6 bases at J, with 12 bases between the two ends. CDR3 amino acids: CASRVRDFNEQFF. In DNA form, the CDR3 reads TGCGCCAGCAGGGTACGGGATTTCAATGAGCAGTTCTTC.

This clonotype was detected a few times. This chain joins TRBV7-9 and TRBJ1-1, with D perhaps matching TRBD1 (5 bases). The CDR3 sequence is 14 residues long. V lost 5 bases, J lost 1 base, and 11 bases lay in between. Germline V CDR1 and CDR2: SEHNR, FQNEAQ (reference sequence). CDR3 bases: TGTGCCAGCAGCCCGGACATTGGGAACACTGAAGCTTTCTTT. As protein: CASSPDIGNTEAFF. The whole variable domain, remainder taken from reference TRBV7-9 and TRBJ1-1, is DTGVSQNPRHKITKRGQNVTFRCDPISEHNRLYWYRQTLGQGPEFLTYFQNEAQLEKSRLLSDRFSAERPKGSFSTLEIQRTEQGDSAMYLCASSPDIGNTEAFFGQGTRLTVV.

This clonotype was counted a few times. The chain combines TRBV24-1 with TRBJ1-3; D possibly corresponds to TRBD1 (6 bases). This CDR3 has 15 amino acids. The germline V and J ends were trimmed by 4 bases and 1 base, with 10 bases remaining between them. Germline-derived CDR1 and CDR2 are KGHDR and SFDVKD. CDR3 region: CATSDPTGSGNTIYF. The DNA for the CDR3 is TGTGCCACCAGTGACCCGACAGGATCTGGAAACACCATATATTTT.

This clonotype was found once. This rearrangement joins TRBV11-2 to TRBJ2-2; no firm D call. The CDR3 runs 13 residues. Looked up from germline, CDR1 is SGHAT and CDR2 is FQNNGV. Trimming left V 1 base short and J 6 bases short, with 6 bases between. The CDR3 is CASSLVTPGELFF. DNA of the CDR3: TGTGCCAGCAGCTTAGTAACGCCCGGGGAGCTGTTTTTT.

The chain links TRBV11-2 to TRBJ2-7; D possibly corresponds to TRBD2 (7 bases). V was pared by 5 bases and J by 2 bases, with 19 bases between. The CDR3 loop spans 16 amino acids. From germline, CDR1 is SGHAT and CDR2 FQNNGV. The CDR3 loop reads CASSPGGTYTTYEQYF. As DNA, the CDR3 is TGTGCCAGCAGCCCCGGGGGGACATATACAACCTACGAGCAGTACTTC.

V and J are TRBV29-1 and TRBJ1-1; D unresolved. Germline V CDR1 and CDR2: SQVTM, ANQGSEA. The CDR3 is 12 residues long. V was shortened by 6 bases and J by 1 base, with 9 bases between the two germline ends. CDR3 amino acids: CSVHGRNTEAFF. CDR3 nucleotides: TGCAGCGTCCACGGACGGAACACTGAAGCTTTCTTT. Full variable domain (missing parts from reference TRBV29-1 and TRBJ1-1): SAVISQKPSRDICQRGTSLTIQCQVDSQVTMMFWYRQQPGQSLTLIATANQGSEATYESGFVIDKFPISRPNLTFSTLTVSNMSPEDSSIYLCSVHGRNTEAFFGQGTRLTVV.

This clonotype was seen a few times. The gene calls are TRBV27 and TRBJ1-1; tentatively, D is TRBD1 (5 bases). The CDR3 length is 12 residues. Germline CDR1 and CDR2: MNHEY and SMNVEV (reference sequence). With 6 bases removed from V and 5 bases from J, the gap between germline ends came to 10 bases. CDR3 sequence: CASRGGWTEAFF. The CDR3 nucleotides read TGTGCCAGCAGGGGGGGTTGGACTGAAGCTTTCTTT.